The present T cell receptor (beta chain) was sequenced within a study of regulatory T cells in long-lasting Graves disease. Study-level results: When disease was persistent, TRBV28, TRBJ1-2 and TRBJ2-5 were the favored segments. Rather than thyroid tissue, only peripheral blood underwent study.

The CDR3 has 12 amino acids. Germline assignment: CDR1 MNHEY and CDR2 SVGEGT. Between the trimmed V and J ends, which lost 5 bases and 12 bases, there was a span of 16 bases. Many counts were recorded for this clonotype. Its antigen is unidentified. Libraries of TCR beta came from iRepertoire HTBI primers plus Arm-PCR of CDR3 regions. TCRdb redid the calling of the multiplex PCR reads with MiXCR, one entry per CDR3 protein. The repertoire consists of about 350,000 distinct CDR3 sequences, with approximately 15% occurring once and the leading ten covering roughly 27%. Described time point: newly diagnosed GD, antithyroid drugs for less than 3 months. The TCR library used RNA extracted from PBMCs. These same records also appear under a second study, on T cells in Graves' hyperthyroidism and ophthalmopathy. That source reports: An initial round of RT-PCR targeting the TCR CDR3 relied on the HTBI primer set. The model made its ophthalmopathy prediction, and onset followed a median 6.5 months later.

The input for sequencing was peripheral blood mononuclear cells (PBMCs), taken at new diagnosis, from a patient treated with antithyroid drugs. The source is a middle-aged man with Graves disease. This chain connects TRBV6-2 or TRBV6-3 to TRBJ2-5; a possible D gene is TRBD2 (5 bases). The CDR3 nucleotides read TGTGCCAGCAGTGAACTACTAGGATTTAAGTACTTC. This codes for CASSELLGFKYF.